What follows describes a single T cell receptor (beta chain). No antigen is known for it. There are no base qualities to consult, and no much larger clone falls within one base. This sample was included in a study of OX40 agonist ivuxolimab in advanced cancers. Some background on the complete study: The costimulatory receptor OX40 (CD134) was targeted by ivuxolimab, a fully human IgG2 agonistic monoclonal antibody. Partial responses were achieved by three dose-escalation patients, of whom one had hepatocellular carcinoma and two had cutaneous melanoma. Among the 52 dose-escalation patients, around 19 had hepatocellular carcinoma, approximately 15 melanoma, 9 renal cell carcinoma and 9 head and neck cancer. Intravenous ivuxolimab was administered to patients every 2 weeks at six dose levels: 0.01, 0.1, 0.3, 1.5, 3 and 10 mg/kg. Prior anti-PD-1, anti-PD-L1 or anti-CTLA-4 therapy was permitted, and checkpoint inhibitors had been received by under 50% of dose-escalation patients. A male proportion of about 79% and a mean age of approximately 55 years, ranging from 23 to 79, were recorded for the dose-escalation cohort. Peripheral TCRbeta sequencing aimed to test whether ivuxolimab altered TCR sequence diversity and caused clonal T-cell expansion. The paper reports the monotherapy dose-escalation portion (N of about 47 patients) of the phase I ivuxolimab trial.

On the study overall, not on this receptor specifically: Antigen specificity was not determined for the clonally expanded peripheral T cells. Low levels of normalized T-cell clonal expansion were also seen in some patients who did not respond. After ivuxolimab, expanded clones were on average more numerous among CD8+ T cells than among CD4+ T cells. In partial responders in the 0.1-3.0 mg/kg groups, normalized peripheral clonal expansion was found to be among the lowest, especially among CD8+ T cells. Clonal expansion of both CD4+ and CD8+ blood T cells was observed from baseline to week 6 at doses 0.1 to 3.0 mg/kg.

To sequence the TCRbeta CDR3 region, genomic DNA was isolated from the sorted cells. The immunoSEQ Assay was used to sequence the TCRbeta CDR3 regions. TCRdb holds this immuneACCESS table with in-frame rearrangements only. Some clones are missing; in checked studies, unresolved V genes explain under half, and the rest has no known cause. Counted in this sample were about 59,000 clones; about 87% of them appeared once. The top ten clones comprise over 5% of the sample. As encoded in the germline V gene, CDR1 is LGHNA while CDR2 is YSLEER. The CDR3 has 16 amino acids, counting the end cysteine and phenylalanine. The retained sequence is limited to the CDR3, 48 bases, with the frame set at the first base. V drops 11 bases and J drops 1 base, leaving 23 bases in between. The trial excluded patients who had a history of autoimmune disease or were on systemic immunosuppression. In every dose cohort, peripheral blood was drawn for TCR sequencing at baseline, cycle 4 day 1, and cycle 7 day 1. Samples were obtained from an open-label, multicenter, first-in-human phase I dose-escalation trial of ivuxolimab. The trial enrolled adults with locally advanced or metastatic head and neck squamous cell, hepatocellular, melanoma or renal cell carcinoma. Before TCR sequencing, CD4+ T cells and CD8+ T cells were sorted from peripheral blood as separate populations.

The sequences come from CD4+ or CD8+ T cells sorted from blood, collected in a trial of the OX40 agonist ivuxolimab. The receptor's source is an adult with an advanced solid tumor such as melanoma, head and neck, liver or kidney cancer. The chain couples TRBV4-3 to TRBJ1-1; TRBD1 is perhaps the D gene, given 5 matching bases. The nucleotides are TGCGCCTCAGCGGTGGGGGTTCGGCGGGGGAACACTGAAGCTTTCTTT. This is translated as CASAVGVRRGNTEAFF.